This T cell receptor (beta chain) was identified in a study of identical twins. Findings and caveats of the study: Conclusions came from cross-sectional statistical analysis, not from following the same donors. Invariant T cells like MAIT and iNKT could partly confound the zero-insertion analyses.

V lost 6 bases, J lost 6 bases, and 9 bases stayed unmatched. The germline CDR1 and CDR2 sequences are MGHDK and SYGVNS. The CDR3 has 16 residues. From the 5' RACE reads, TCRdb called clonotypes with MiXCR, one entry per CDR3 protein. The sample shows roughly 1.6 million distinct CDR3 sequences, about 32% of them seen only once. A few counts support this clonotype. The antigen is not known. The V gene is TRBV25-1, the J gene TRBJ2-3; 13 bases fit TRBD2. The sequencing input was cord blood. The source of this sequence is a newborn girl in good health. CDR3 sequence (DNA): TGTGCCAGCAGCCCCCGGACTAGCGGGAGTGAGGATACGCAGTATTTT. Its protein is CASSPRTSGSEDTQYF.